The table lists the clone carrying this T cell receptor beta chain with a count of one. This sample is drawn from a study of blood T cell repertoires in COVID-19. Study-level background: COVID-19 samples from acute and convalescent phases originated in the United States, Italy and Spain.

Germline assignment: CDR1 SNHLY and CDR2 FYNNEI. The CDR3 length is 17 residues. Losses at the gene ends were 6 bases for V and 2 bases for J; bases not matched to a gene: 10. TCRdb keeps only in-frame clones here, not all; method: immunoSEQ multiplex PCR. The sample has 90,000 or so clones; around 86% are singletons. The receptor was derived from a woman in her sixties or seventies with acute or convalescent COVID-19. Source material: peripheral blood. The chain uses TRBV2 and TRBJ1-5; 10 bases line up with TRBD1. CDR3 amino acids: CASSRFRQGAGNQPQHF. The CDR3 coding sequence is TGTGCCAGCAGCCGATTCCGACAGGGGGCGGGCAATCAGCCCCAGCATTTT.